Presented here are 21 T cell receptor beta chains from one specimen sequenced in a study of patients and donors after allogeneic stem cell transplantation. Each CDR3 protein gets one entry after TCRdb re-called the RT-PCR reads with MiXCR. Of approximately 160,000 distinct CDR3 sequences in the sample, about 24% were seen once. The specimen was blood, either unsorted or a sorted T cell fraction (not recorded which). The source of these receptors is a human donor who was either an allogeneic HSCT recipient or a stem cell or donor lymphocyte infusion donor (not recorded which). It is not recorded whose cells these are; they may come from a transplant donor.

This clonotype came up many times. CDR3 sequence: CASSLILRDTEAFF. The CDR3 DNA is TGCGCCAGCAGCCTCATTTTAAGGGACACTGAAGCTTTCTTT. The chain combines TRBV5-1 with TRBJ1-1, with D hard to call. With 4 bases removed from V and 3 bases from J, the gap between germline ends came to 13 bases. CDR1 and CDR2 (germline): SGHRS, YFSETQ. This CDR3 is 14 amino acids long. The variable domain in full, completed from reference TRBV5-1 and TRBJ1-1, reads KAGVTQTPRYLIKTRGQQVTLSCSPISGHRSVSWYQQTPGQGLQFLFEYFSETQRNKGNFPGRFSGRQFSNSRSEMNVSTLELGDSALYLCASSLILRDTEAFFGQGTRLTVV.

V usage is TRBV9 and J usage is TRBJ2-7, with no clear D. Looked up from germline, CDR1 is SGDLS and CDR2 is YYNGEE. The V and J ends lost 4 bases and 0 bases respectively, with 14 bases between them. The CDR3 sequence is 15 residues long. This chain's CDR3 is CASSPLLKSSYEQYF. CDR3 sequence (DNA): TGTGCCAGCAGCCCGTTGTTGAAGAGCTCCTACGAGCAGTACTTC.

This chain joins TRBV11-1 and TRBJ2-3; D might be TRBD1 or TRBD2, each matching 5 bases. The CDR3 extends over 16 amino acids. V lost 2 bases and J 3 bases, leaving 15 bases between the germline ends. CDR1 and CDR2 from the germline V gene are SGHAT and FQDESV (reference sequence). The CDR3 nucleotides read TGTGCCAGCAGCTTAATAAACAGGAGGTCGACAGATACGCAGTATTTT. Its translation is CASSLINRRSTDTQYF.

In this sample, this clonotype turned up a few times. CDR3 loop: CASSRTGSGNTIYF. CDR3 nucleotide sequence: TGCGCCAGCAGCCGGACAGGGAGCGGAAACACCATATATTTT. This chain uses TRBV5-1 with TRBJ1-3, with 8 bases aligning to TRBD1. With 4 bases clipped from V and 4 bases from J, the junction kept 4 bases outside the gene matches. The germline gives CDR1 SGHRS, CDR2 YFSETQ. CDR3 length equals 14 residues. Drawing the rest from reference TRBV5-1 and TRBJ1-3, the complete variable domain is KAGVTQTPRYLIKTRGQQVTLSCSPISGHRSVSWYQQTPGQGLQFLFEYFSETQRNKGNFPGRFSGRQFSNSRSEMNVSTLELGDSALYLCASSRTGSGNTIYFGEGSWLTVV.

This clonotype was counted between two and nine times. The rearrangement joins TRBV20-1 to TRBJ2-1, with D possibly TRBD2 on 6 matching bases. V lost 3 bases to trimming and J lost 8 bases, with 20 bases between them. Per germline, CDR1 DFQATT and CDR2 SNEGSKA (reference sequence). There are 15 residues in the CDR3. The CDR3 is CSARDLAKEADEQFF. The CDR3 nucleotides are TGCAGTGCTAGGGACCTAGCGAAAGAAGCTGATGAGCAGTTCTTC.

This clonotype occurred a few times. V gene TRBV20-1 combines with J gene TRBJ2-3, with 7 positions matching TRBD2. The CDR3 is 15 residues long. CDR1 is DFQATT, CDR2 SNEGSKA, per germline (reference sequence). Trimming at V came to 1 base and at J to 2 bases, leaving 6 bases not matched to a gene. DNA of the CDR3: TGCAGTGCTAGAGTAGCGGGCGGAACCACAGATACGCAGTATTTT. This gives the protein CSARVAGGTTDTQYF.

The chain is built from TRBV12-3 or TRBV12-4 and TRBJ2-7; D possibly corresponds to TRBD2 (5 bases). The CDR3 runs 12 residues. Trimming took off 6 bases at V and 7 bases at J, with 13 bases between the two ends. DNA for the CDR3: TGTGCCAGCAGCTACCGCCCGGGGGAGCAGTACTTC. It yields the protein CASSYRPGEQYF.

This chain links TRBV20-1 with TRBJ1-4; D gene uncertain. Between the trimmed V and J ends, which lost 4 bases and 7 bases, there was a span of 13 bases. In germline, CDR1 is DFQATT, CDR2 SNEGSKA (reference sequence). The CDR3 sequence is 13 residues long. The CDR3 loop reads CSAKHGPSEKLFF. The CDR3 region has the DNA TGCAGTGCTAAGCACGGGCCTAGTGAAAAACTGTTTTTT.

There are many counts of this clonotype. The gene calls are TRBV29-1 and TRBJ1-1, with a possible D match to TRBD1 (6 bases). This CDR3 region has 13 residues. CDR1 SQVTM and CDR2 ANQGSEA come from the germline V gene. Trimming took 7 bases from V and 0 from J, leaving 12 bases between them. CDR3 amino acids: CSERTVMNTEAFF. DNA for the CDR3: TGCAGCGAAAGGACAGTAATGAACACTGAAGCTTTCTTT.

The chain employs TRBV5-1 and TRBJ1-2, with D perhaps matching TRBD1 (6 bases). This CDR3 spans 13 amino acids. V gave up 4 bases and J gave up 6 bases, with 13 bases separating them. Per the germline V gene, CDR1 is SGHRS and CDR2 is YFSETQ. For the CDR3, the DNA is TGCGCCAGCAGCACGGCCGGGACAAATGGCTACACCTTC. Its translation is CASSTAGTNGYTF.

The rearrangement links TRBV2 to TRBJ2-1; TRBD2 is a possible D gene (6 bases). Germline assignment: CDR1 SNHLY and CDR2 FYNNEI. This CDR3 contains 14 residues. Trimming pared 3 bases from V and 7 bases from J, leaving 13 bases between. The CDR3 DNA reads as TGTGCCAGCAGTGATGTGGACTACACTAATGAGCAGTTCTTC. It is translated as CASSDVDYTNEQFF.

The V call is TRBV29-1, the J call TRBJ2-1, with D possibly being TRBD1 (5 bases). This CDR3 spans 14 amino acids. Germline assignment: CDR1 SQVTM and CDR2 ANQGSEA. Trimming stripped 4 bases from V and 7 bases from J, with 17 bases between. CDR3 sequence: CSVGGRADANEQFF. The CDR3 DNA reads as TGCAGCGTTGGTGGCAGGGCAGATGCGAATGAGCAGTTCTTC.

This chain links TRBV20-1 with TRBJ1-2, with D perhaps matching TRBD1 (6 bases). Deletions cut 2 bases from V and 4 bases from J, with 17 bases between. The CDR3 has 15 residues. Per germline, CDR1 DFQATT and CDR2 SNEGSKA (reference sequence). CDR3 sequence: CSARPSLGGPYGYTF. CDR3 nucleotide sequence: TGCAGTGCTAGACCTTCCTTGGGGGGCCCCTATGGCTACACCTTC.

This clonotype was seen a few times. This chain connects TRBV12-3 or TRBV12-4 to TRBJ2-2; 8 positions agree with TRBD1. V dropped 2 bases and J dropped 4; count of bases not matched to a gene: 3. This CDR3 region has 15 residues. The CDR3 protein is CASSLRTGSTGELFF. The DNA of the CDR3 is TGTGCCAGCAGTTTAAGGACAGGGTCCACCGGGGAGCTGTTTTTT.

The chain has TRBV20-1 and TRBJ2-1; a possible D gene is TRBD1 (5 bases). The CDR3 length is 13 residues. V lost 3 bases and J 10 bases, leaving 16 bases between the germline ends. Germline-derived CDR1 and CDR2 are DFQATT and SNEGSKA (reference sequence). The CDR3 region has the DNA TGCAGTGCTAGTAACAGGAATAAGTTCGAGCAGTTCTTC. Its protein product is CSASNRNKFEQFF.

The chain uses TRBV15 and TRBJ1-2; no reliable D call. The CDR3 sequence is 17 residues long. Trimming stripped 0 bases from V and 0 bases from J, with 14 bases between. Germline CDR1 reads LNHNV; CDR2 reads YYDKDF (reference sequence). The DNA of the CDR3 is TGTGCCACCAGCAGAGATCCGGCCCTAAGCCCTAACTATGGCTACACCTTC. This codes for CATSRDPALSPNYGYTF.

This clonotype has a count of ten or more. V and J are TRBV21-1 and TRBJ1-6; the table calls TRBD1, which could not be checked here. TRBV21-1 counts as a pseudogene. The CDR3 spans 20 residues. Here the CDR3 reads CASKGWGTSQKFWPNSPLHF. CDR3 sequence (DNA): TGTGCCAGCAAGGGATGGGGGACCTCTCAAAAATTTTGGCCCAATTCACCCCTCCACTTT.

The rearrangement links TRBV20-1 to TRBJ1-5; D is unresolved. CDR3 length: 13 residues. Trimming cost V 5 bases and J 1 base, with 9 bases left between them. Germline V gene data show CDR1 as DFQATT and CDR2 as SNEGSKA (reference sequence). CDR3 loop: CSAESRSNQPQHF. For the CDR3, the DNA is TGCAGTGCTGAATCGAGGAGCAATCAGCCCCAGCATTTT.

The CDR3 nucleotides are TGCAGCGTTGAAGAGCCCTGGATGCAGGGGTGGAACACTGAAGCTTTCTTT. Its translation is CSVEEPWMQGWNTEAFF. This chain uses TRBV29-1 with TRBJ1-1; D possibly corresponds to TRBD1 (6 bases). The CDR3 runs 17 residues. Germline V gene lookup returns CDR1 SQVTM and CDR2 ANQGSEA. The V end lost 0 bases, the J end lost 1 base, and 18 bases lay between the germline ends.

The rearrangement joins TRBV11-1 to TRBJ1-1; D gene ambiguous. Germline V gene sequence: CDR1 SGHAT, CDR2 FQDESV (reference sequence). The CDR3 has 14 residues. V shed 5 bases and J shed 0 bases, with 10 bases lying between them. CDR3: CASSPTPMNTEAFF. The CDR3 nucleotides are TGTGCCAGCAGCCCTACCCCCATGAACACTGAAGCTTTCTTT.

CDR3 residues: CASSDSPRRGDTDTQYF. The DNA of the CDR3 is TGTGCCAGCAGCGACTCACCGAGGAGAGGTGACACAGATACGCAGTATTTT. The genes are TRBV9 and TRBJ2-3; no clear D gene. CDR3 length: 17 residues. The germline V gene encodes CDR1 SGDLS and CDR2 YYNGEE. Trimming stripped 3 bases from V and 2 bases from J, with 19 bases between. Drawing the rest from reference TRBV9 and TRBJ2-3, the complete variable domain is DSGVTQTPKHLITATGQRVTLRCSPRSGDLSVYWYQQSLDQGLQFLIQYYNGEERAKGNILERFSAQQFPDLHSELNLSSLELGDSALYFCASSDSPRRGDTDTQYFGPGTRLTVL.